This is a list of T cell receptor beta chains from one sample in a study of response to subunit inactivated influenza vaccine. TCRdb itself ran the RT-PCR reads through MiXCR, one entry per CDR3 protein. The sample has some 570,000 distinct CDR3 sequences, around 10% seen once. These records were also assigned to another study, of T cells expressing NK-cell markers.

The sequencing used PBMCs from blood, collected on the day of vaccination. The receptors here all came from a man between 50 and 59 years old who received an inactivated influenza vaccine. The CDR3 runs from the conserved cysteine through the conserved F or W. D genes are given only for firm matches. The listing skips clone size in some rows; elsewhere it reads once, few, many or a size class.

abundance	v_gene	j_gene	d_gene	CDR3nt	CDR3aa
NA	TRBV20-1	TRBJ1-6	NA	TGCAGTGCTAGAATAGGACCTATTAATTCACCCCTCCACTTT	CSARIGPINSPLHF
few	TRBV12-3/TRBV12-4	TRBJ2-7	TRBD1	TGTGCCAGCAGTTTAGGTGGGACAGTGGTCCACGAGCAGTACTTC	CASSLGGTVVHEQYF
NA	TRBV4-2	TRBJ2-1	TRBD2	TGTTCCAGCAGCCAAGTTAGCGGGGGCTTAAACAATGAGCAGATCTTC	CSSSQVSGGLNNEQIF
NA	TRBV24-1	TRBJ2-7	NA	TGTGCCACCAGTGACGCGGCGGACAGAAGCTACGAGCAGTACTTC	CATSDAADRSYEQYF
NA	TRBV29-1	TRBJ1-4	NA	TGCAGCGTTGTGGGAATGGGAAAACTGTTTTTT	CSVVGMGKLFF
NA	TRBV20-1	TRBJ2-7	NA	TGCAGTGCTGGGTCAGGGGTGAACTACGAGCAGTACTTC	CSAGSGVNYEQYF
NA	TRBV6-5	TRBJ1-1	TRBD1	TGTGCCAGCAGTTCAACCTCGACAGGGCCATACACTGAAGCTTTCTTT	CASSSTSTGPYTEAFF
few	TRBV10-3	TRBJ2-3	TRBD2	TGTGCCATCAGTGAGTCGAAGACTAGCGGGGATACGCAGTATTTT	CAISESKTSGDTQYF
few	TRBV5-1	TRBJ1-1	TRBD1	TGCGCCAGCAGCTTGGAAGGGGGCTATACTGAAGCTTTCTTT	CASSLEGGYTEAFF
NA	TRBV9	TRBJ2-1	TRBD2	TGTGCCAGCAGCCCCCAACTAGCGGGGGGGCAGGGTGAGCAGTTCTTC	CASSPQLAGGQGEQFF
many	TRBV24-1	TRBJ2-3	TRBD1	TGTGCCACCAGTGATGCGGCCGGGACAGGGGGGGATACGCAGTATTTT	CATSDAAGTGGDTQYF
few	TRBV5-1	TRBJ2-5	NA	TGCGCCAGCAGCTTGAATCCGTCCTTAATAAACCAAGAGACCCAGTACTTC	CASSLNPSLINQETQYF
few	TRBV5-6	TRBJ2-3	TRBD1	TGTGCCAGCAGACCGGGACAGGGAGGCTCCCCCGGGGAAGGGAATACGCAGTATTTT	CASRPGQGGSPGEGNTQYF
many	TRBV20-1	TRBJ1-2	NA	TGCAGTGCTAGAGATTTCGTGATCTACCATGGCTACACCTTC	CSARDFVIYHGYTF
few	TRBV30	TRBJ2-7	NA	TGTGCCTGGAGTGTCTCGACGGTAGCCTACGAGCAGTACTTC	CAWSVSTVAYEQYF
few	TRBV7-2	TRBJ2-3	TRBD1	TGTGCCAGCAGCCTCCCAGGGGGCACGGCAGATACGCAGTATTTT	CASSLPGGTADTQYF
many	TRBV7-2	TRBJ1-5	NA	TGTGCCAGCAGTTCGGACATACTTCAGCCCCAGCATTTT	CASSSDILQPQHF
few	TRBV20-1	TRBJ2-7	TRBD2	TGCAGTGCCCCTAGCAGGGGAGGACTAGCGGGGACGCTCTCCTACGAGCAGTACTTC	CSAPSRGGLAGTLSYEQYF
NA	TRBV5-5	TRBJ2-3	TRBD2	TGTGCCAGCAGCTTGGTACTAGCGTCGATTTTAGATACGCAGTATTTT	CASSLVLASILDTQYF
NA	TRBV28	TRBJ2-5	NA	TGTGCCAGCAGCCCAGGAGGTATCAGGCAAGAGACCCAGTACTTC	CASSPGGIRQETQYF
NA	TRBV6-2/TRBV6-3	TRBJ2-7	NA	TGTGCCAGCAGTGGTTGGGGGAGACGGTACGAGCAGTACTTC	CASSGWGRRYEQYF
few	TRBV5-6	TRBJ2-1	NA	TGTGCCAGCAGCTTGGGGGCCAGGGGGCAGTTCTTC	CASSLGARGQFF
few	TRBV28	TRBJ2-2	NA	TGTGCCAGCAGAATACATAACACCGGGGAGCTGTTTTTT	CASRIHNTGELFF
NA	TRBV29-1	TRBJ1-2	TRBD1	TGCAGCGTTGCCCGGGGCAGGGGGGAATATGGCTACACCTTC	CSVARGRGEYGYTF
NA	TRBV29-1	TRBJ2-1	NA	TGCAGCGTTGAAGCACGTCTAGCAAACAATGAGCAGTTCTTC	CSVEARLANNEQFF
many	TRBV28	TRBJ1-2	NA	TGTGCCAGCAGTTTAGTTTCGGGCAGTACCCGATATGGCTACACCTTC	CASSLVSGSTRYGYTF
many	TRBV5-1	TRBJ2-3	TRBD1	TGCGCCAGCAGCTTGGGCGGACAGGGGTCAGATACGCAGTATTTT	CASSLGGQGSDTQYF
NA	TRBV18	TRBJ2-3	NA	TGTGCCAGCTCAACCACAGGATATTCAGATACGCAGTATTTT	CASSTTGYSDTQYF
NA	TRBV18	TRBJ2-7	NA	TGTGCCAGCTCACTCGGTGGAGGGCCGCTCTCCTTC	CASSLGGGPLSF
few	TRBV7-2	TRBJ1-3	NA	TGTGCCAGCAGCTTAGTGGGTTTTACTGGAAACACCATATATTTT	CASSLVGFTGNTIYF
NA	TRBV4-1	TRBJ1-1	NA	TGCGCCAGCAGCCAAGAAGACAAACAGAACACTGAAGCTTTCTTT	CASSQEDKQNTEAFF
once	TRBV5-1	TRBJ2-2	NA	TGCGCCAGCGCCGCGGGGCCCACCGGGGAGCTGTTTTTT	CASAAGPTGELFF
NA	TRBV12-3/TRBV12-4	TRBJ2-2	NA	TGTGCCAGCAGTTTAGCGCGGGCAGCTACTGACACCGGGGAGCTGTTTTTT	CASSLARAATDTGELFF
NA	TRBV28	TRBJ2-1	NA	TGTGCCAGCAGTTTTCAGCCCCGGGGATACAATGAGCAGTTCTTC	CASSFQPRGYNEQFF
few	TRBV10-2	TRBJ2-7	TRBD2	TGCGCCAGCAAATCCGGGACTACCTCCTACGAGCAGTACTTC	CASKSGTTSYEQYF
few	TRBV15	TRBJ2-4	NA	TGTGCCACCAGCAGAGATTTTGGACGGGAAAACATTCAGTACTTC	CATSRDFGRENIQYF
NA	TRBV7-6	TRBJ2-2	NA	TGTGCCACCAGCGAATACCGGGACGACACCGGGGAGCTGTTTTTT	CATSEYRDDTGELFF
NA	TRBV12-3/TRBV12-4	TRBJ2-7	NA	TGTGCCAGCAGACCCGCAGGACAGCGAAACTCCTACGAGCAGTACTTC	CASRPAGQRNSYEQYF
NA	TRBV5-6	TRBJ2-7	NA	TGTGCCAGCAGCTCGTGGGGGGGACAAGACTCCTACGAGCAGTACTTC	CASSSWGGQDSYEQYF
few	TRBV4-3	TRBJ2-1	TRBD1	TGCGCCAGCAGCCCGAACAGGGGGGTAAATGAGCAGTTCTTC	CASSPNRGVNEQFF
few	TRBV12-3/TRBV12-4	TRBJ2-7	TRBD1	TGTGCCAGCCAGTACAGGGGCGAGCAGTACTTC	CASQYRGEQYF
NA	TRBV6-2/TRBV6-3	TRBJ1-5	NA	TGTGCCAGCAGTGAGAGGGGAAGCAATCAGCCCCAGCATTTT	CASSERGSNQPQHF
NA	TRBV5-1	TRBJ2-5	TRBD1	TGCGCCAGCAGCACCGGGACAGGGTTCGGAGAGACCCAGTACTTC	CASSTGTGFGETQYF
few	TRBV7-9	TRBJ2-1	TRBD1	TGTGCCAGCAGGCCAGGGGGCCTATTCTCCTACAATGAGCAGTTCTTC	CASRPGGLFSYNEQFF
few	TRBV6-2/TRBV6-3	TRBJ1-1	NA	TGTGCCAGCAGTTACTCTACAGGAAAAGCTTTCTTT	CASSYSTGKAFF
NA	TRBV6-1	TRBJ2-4	NA	TGTGCCAGCAGAAAAACAGGGGGGGGAGATCAGTACTTC	CASRKTGGGDQYF
few	TRBV6-2/TRBV6-3	TRBJ2-6	TRBD1	TGTGCCAGCAGTGCCGGGACAGGGTTCTCTGGGGCCAACGTCCTGACTTTC	CASSAGTGFSGANVLTF
many	TRBV5-1	TRBJ2-1	TRBD2	TGCGCCAGCAGCTCCGGGACTAGCGGGGTCTACAATGAGCAGTTCTTC	CASSSGTSGVYNEQFF
NA	TRBV7-2	TRBJ2-4	NA	TGTGCCAGCAGCTTAAAATCGGGTACCAAAAACATTCAGTACTTC	CASSLKSGTKNIQYF
few	TRBV4-3	TRBJ2-2	NA	TGCGCCAGCAGCCAGGTCGAGTGGACCGGGGAGCTGTTTTTT	CASSQVEWTGELFF
NA	TRBV2	TRBJ1-5	NA	TGTGCCAGCAGTGTTAGGGGGAATAGCAATCAGCCCCAGCATTTT	CASSVRGNSNQPQHF
few	TRBV25-1	TRBJ2-7	NA	TGTGCCAGCTCCTCGATCCTCTCCTACGAGCAGTACTTC	CASSSILSYEQYF
NA	TRBV29-1	TRBJ2-7	NA	TGCAGCGTTGCCCCTTCTGACAGCCAGGGATATTACGAGCAGTACTTC	CSVAPSDSQGYYEQYF
NA	TRBV4-3	TRBJ2-5	NA	TGCGCCAGCAGCCAAGATCTGGGGGGCCAAGAGACCCAGTACTTC	CASSQDLGGQETQYF
NA	TRBV28	TRBJ2-1	NA	TGTGCCAGCAGTTTTTTAGTCGGACCCACGAATGAGCAGTTCTTC	CASSFLVGPTNEQFF
NA	TRBV29-1	TRBJ2-7	TRBD2	TGCAGCGTTGAAGTCCCAGCGGGACCTCGGGTGCAGTACTTC	CSVEVPAGPRVQYF
few	TRBV6-2/TRBV6-3	TRBJ2-2	TRBD2	TGTGCCAGCAGTTCCCTTCGACTAGCGGGAGGGACCGGGGAGCTGTTTTTT	CASSSLRLAGGTGELFF
NA	TRBV4-1	TRBJ2-3	NA	TGCGCCAGCAGCCCCCACCCAAGCCGCTCAGATACGCAGTATTTT	CASSPHPSRSDTQYF
NA	TRBV4-1	TRBJ1-2	NA	TGCGCCAGCAGCCAAGGAACGGGGATGGGCTACACCTTC	CASSQGTGMGYTF
few	TRBV5-1	TRBJ2-2	NA	TGCGCCAGCAGCTTCTCCCCGACTAGAGACACCGGGGAGCTGTTTTTT	CASSFSPTRDTGELFF